This T cell receptor beta chain derives from a study of early T cells in non-severe SARS-CoV-2 infection. Germline assignment: CDR1 SGHTA and CDR2 FQGTGA. V lost 5 bases and J 1 base, leaving 17 bases between the germline ends. The CDR3 totals 17 residues. One entry per CDR3 protein results from TCRdb running MiXCR on the 5' RACE reads. The sample holds 60,000 or so distinct CDR3 sequences, 7.5% to 9% seen once. The specimen was whole blood, collected at baseline. This receptor was taken from an adult who was a healthcare worker with PCR-confirmed SARS-CoV-2 infection or an uninfected control (not recorded which). The rearrangement links TRBV7-3 to TRBJ2-2; D might be TRBD2 (8 bases). CDR3 amino acids: CASSPRGLAGNTGELFF. DNA for the CDR3: TGTGCCAGCAGCCCGAGGGGGCTAGCGGGGAACACCGGGGAGCTGTTTTTT.